Below, 5 T cell receptor beta chains from the same sample are listed, as sequenced in a study of shared clonotypes between healthy human individuals (dated by TCRdb to the early 2020s). Receptor amplification or capture employed the immunoSEQ multiplex PCR assay. TCRdb stores this immuneACCESS table with in-frame sequences only. Part of the clones is absent; in the studies checked, under half of the shortfall reflects unresolved V genes, and no reason is known for the rest. Across this sample there are some 2 million clones, with 85% to 95% seen only once. 0.1% to 0.15% of the sample is taken by the ten largest. Sequencing used naive CD4+ T cells sorted from blood. Explained via the paper, the cell subset or site label denotes: CD45RA+ positively selected. The source of these receptors is a man between 18 and 35 years old in good health.

The gene calls are TRBV6-1 and TRBJ2-2, with D possibly being TRBD1 or TRBD2 (6 bases each). Trimming took 8 bases from V and 2 from J, leaving 9 bases between them. The CDR3 covers 13 residues. Germline lookup yields CDR1 MNHNS and CDR2 SASEGT. For the CDR3, the DNA is TGTGCCAGCGGAGGGGGAAACACCGGGGAGCTGTTTTTT. This sequence encodes CASGGGNTGELFF.

The chain links TRBV10-3 to TRBJ1-2; no reliable D call. There are 15 residues in the CDR3. The germline V gene encodes CDR1 ENHRY and CDR2 SYGVKD. Trimming removed 9 bases at V and 2 bases at J, with 19 bases between. The CDR3 reads CAIAGTAQKNYGYTF. The CDR3 nucleotides read TGTGCCATAGCGGGAACAGCTCAAAAAAACTATGGCTACACCTTC.

V gene TRBV5-8 combines with J gene TRBJ1-5; 7 bases agree with TRBD1. The CDR3 length is 16 residues. CDR1 and CDR2 (germline): SGHTS, YDEGEE. J lost 4 bases, V lost 3 bases, and 10 bases had no gene match. The CDR3 spells CASSYEGASKNQPQHF. The CDR3 region has the DNA TGTGCCAGCAGCTACGAGGGGGCAAGCAAGAATCAGCCCCAGCATTTT.

The J gene is TRBJ1-5, the V gene TRBV19; D may be TRBD1 (5 bases). The CDR3 extends over 14 amino acids. Trimming removed 1 base from V and 7 bases from J, with 11 bases in between. The germline V gene encodes CDR1 LNHDA and CDR2 SQIVND (reference sequence). The CDR3 sequence is CASSIVPGRQPQHF. The CDR3 nucleotides are TGTGCCAGTAGTATAGTCCCAGGGAGACAGCCCCAGCATTTT.

The chain is built from TRBV5-4 and TRBJ1-4; weak D call: TRBD1 (5 bases). Trimming removed 0 bases from V and 1 base from J, with 10 bases in between. CDR1 and CDR2 from the germline V gene are SGHNT and YYREEE (reference sequence). This CDR3 is built from 16 residues. The CDR3 spells CASSLGLQGTNEKLFF. CDR3 DNA: TGTGCCAGCAGCTTGGGCCTTCAGGGAACTAATGAAAAACTGTTTTTT.